Each of the 26 T cell receptor beta chains below was sequenced from the same sample in a study of cytomegalovirus exposure and HLA in healthy donors. The PCR ran on 60 Vbeta and 13 Jbeta primers. TCRdb's copy holds only in-frame clones and misses some; the assay was immunoSEQ multiplex PCR. The table gives about 70,000 clones; the top ten clones make up roughly 2.3% of it. Sequenced sample: PBMCs. The receptors were sampled from a female donor in good health and CMV-seropositive.

V gene TRBV29-1 combines with J gene TRBJ2-1; D not resolved. Trimming took off 4 bases at V and 4 bases at J, with 11 bases between the two ends. From germline, CDR1 is SQVTM and CDR2 ANQGSEA. CDR3 size: 13 residues. CDR3 sequence (DNA): TGCAGCGTTGCCGTGTCTAATTACAATGAGCAGTTCTTC. Translating it yields CSVAVSNYNEQFF.

CDR3 bases: TGTGCCTGGAGTGTACTTGCGGGGGGCCCGGATACGCAGTATTTT. It codes for CAWSVLAGGPDTQYF. The chain has TRBV30 and TRBJ2-3; 8 nucleotides match TRBD2. The CDR3 runs 15 residues. Germline V gene sequence: CDR1 GTSNPN, CDR2 SVGIG (reference sequence). The J segment lost 6 bases and the V segment lost 0 bases, leaving 8 bases of the junction unmatched.

The gene calls are TRBV7-2 and TRBJ1-3; D unclear. The germline V and J ends were trimmed by 1 base and 0 bases, with 16 bases remaining between them. This CDR3 is built from 18 residues. Germline lookup yields CDR1 SGHTA and CDR2 FQGNSA. Here the CDR3 DNA reads TGTGCCAGCAGCTTAGTGGCTAGCCAGAAACGCTCTGGAAACACCATATATTTT. Amino acid sequence: CASSLVASQKRSGNTIYF.

J is TRBJ2-3 and V is TRBV5-1; 14 bases match TRBD2. The length of the CDR3 is 18 residues. J gave up 0 bases and V 4 bases, and 7 bases lay outside the gene matches. Germline V gene lookup returns CDR1 SGHRS and CDR2 YFSETQ. The CDR3 bases are TGCGCCAGCAGCCCCGGACTAGCGGGGGGTGCTAGCACAGATACGCAGTATTTT. As protein: CASSPGLAGGASTDTQYF.

The chain links TRBV30 to TRBJ2-1; TRBD1 is a possible D gene (5 bases). Germline V CDR1 and CDR2: GTSNPN, SVGIG (reference sequence). This CDR3 comprises 16 residues. V lost 0 bases and J lost 6, with 18 bases in between. CDR3 in DNA: TGTGCCTGGAGTGTGGGGCAGATTTCCTATACCAATGAGCAGTTCTTC. Its translation is CAWSVGQISYTNEQFF.

This rearrangement joins TRBV11-1 to TRBJ2-7; D is perhaps TRBD2 (5 bases). The CDR3 is made up of 14 amino acids. In germline, CDR1 is SGHAT, CDR2 FQDESV (reference sequence). The V and J ends lost 2 bases and 7 bases respectively, with 15 bases between them. The CDR3 sequence is CASSLRQATGEQYF. The CDR3, as DNA: TGTGCCAGCAGCTTAAGGCAGGCCACGGGAGAGCAGTACTTC.

This chain joins TRBV4-3 and TRBJ2-3; TRBD1 matches 12 bases. The CDR3 runs 20 residues. The V gene's germline CDR1 is LGHNA and CDR2 YSLEER. V shed 0 bases and J 4 bases; nucleotides not matched to a gene: 14. CDR3 sequence (DNA): TGCGCCAGCAGCCAAGATTATATAGGCAGTGGGACAGGGGGCGCAGATACGCAGTATTTT. This codes for CASSQDYIGSGTGGADTQYF.

This chain connects TRBV5-1 to TRBJ2-6, with D perhaps matching TRBD1 (5 bases). The germline CDR1 and CDR2 sequences are SGHRS and YFSETQ. CDR3 length: 17 amino acids. V dropped 4 bases and J dropped 0 bases, with 14 bases sitting between them. The CDR3 bases are TGCGCCAGCAGCGTGGACATCGCACGCTCTGGGGCCAACGTCCTGACTTTC. It specifies CASSVDIARSGANVLTF.

The chain recombines TRBV5-4 with TRBJ1-2; weak D call: TRBD1 (5 bases). V was cut by 6 bases and J by 3 bases, with 12 bases left in between. The CDR3 has 13 residues. Looked up from germline, CDR1 is SGHNT and CDR2 is YYREEE (reference sequence). The CDR3 nucleotides read TGTGCCAGCACCCGGCTGGGGCACTATGGCTACACCTTC. As protein: CASTRLGHYGYTF. Looking up the rest from reference TRBV5-4 and TRBJ1-2 gives the full variable domain: ETGVTQSPTHLIKTRGQQVTLRCSSQSGHNTVSWYQQALGQGPQFIFQYYREEENGRGNFPPRFSGLQFPNYSSELNVNALELDDSALYLCASTRLGHYGYTFGSGTRLTVV.

The gene calls are TRBV9 and TRBJ2-7; TRBD1 agrees at 10 bases. The CDR3 loop spans 16 amino acids. CDR1 is SGDLS, CDR2 YYNGEE, per germline. V lost 0 bases to trimming and J lost 3 bases; unmatched junction nucleotides: 6. Written as DNA, the CDR3 is TGTGCCAGCAGCGTAGAGAGTGGGACAGGGGTCTACGAGCAGTACTTC. Amino acid sequence: CASSVESGTGVYEQYF.

The rearrangement links TRBV7-9 to TRBJ2-7; 8 positions agree with TRBD1. V was clipped by 5 bases and J by 8 bases; unmatched bases: 11. Germline-derived CDR1 and CDR2 are SEHNR and FQNEAQ (reference sequence). The CDR3 length is 14 residues. CDR3 sequence (DNA): TGTGCCAGCAGCCCACAGGGGGACAGCGCCAAGCAGTACTTC. Translating gives CASSPQGDSAKQYF.

The rearrangement links TRBV27 to TRBJ2-7; TRBD1 might be the D (6 bases). From germline, CDR1 is MNHEY and CDR2 SMNVEV (reference sequence). Deletions cut 3 bases from V and 2 bases from J, with 14 bases between. The length of the CDR3 is 15 residues. CDR3 region: CASSFHRDPTYEQYF. The CDR3 nucleotides are TGTGCCAGCAGTTTCCACAGGGACCCCACCTACGAGCAGTACTTC.

The V call is TRBV6-6, the J call TRBJ2-7; 9 positions match TRBD1. The CDR3 covers 15 residues. Germline loops: CDR1 MNHNY, CDR2 SVGAGI (reference sequence). The ends lost 4 bases at V and 4 bases at J; junction bases unmatched: 8. In DNA form, the CDR3 reads TGTGCCAGCAGTTGGGCCGGGACAGGGTCTTACGAGCAGTACTTC. Translated: CASSWAGTGSYEQYF.

The chain couples TRBV4-3 to TRBJ2-1, with a possible D match to TRBD1 (6 bases). The CDR3 consists of 15 residues. Germline-derived CDR1 and CDR2 are LGHNA and YSLEER. V lost 0 bases to trimming and J lost 8 bases, with 14 bases between them. The CDR3 sequence is CASSQERTVGDEQFF. CDR3 sequence (DNA): TGCGCCAGCAGCCAAGAGAGGACAGTCGGGGATGAGCAGTTCTTC.

The chain joins TRBV10-1 to TRBJ1-2, with D possibly matching TRBD1 (6 bases). The CDR3 length is 13 residues. V lost 6 bases and J 0 bases, leaving 8 bases between the germline ends. Germline V gives CDR1 WNHNN, CDR2 SYGVQD (reference sequence). The CDR3 nucleotides read TGCGCCAGCAGCAGGGGCCCTAACTATGGCTACACCTTC. The encoded protein is CASSRGPNYGYTF.

V usage is TRBV2 and J usage is TRBJ1-3; D may be TRBD1 (6 bases). Per the germline V gene, CDR1 is SNHLY and CDR2 is FYNNEI. This CDR3 contains 17 residues. Trimming took 3 bases from V and 0 from J, leaving 15 bases between them. The CDR3 DNA reads as TGTGCCAGCAGTGACAGGGGCACTTCAAGCTCTGGAAACACCATATATTTT. Amino acids: CASSDRGTSSSGNTIYF.

This chain joins TRBV6-5 and TRBJ2-5; a weak D match, TRBD2 (5 bases). The DNA end lines up better with TRBJ2-7; the J call may be wrong. CDR1 and CDR2 from the germline V gene are MNHEY and SVGAGI. The CDR3 is 15 amino acids. CDR3 sequence: CASSYSLATLTEQYF. Written as DNA, the CDR3 is TGTGCCAGCAGTTACTCCCTAGCCACCCTAACCGAGCAGTACTTC.

This chain uses TRBV30 with TRBJ2-1; TRBD1 matches 7 bases. The CDR3 totals 13 residues. V trimming: 7 bases; J trimming: 2 bases; junction bases outside the gene matches: 5. Germline V gene sequence: CDR1 GTSNPN, CDR2 SVGIG (reference sequence). The chain's CDR3 is CASDRDTYNEQFF. The CDR3 DNA is TGTGCCTCTGACAGGGATACCTACAATGAGCAGTTCTTC.

The rearrangement joins TRBV18 to TRBJ1-4; D remains unclear. Germline V gene sequence: CDR1 KGHSH, CDR2 LQKENI. Trimming took off 2 bases at V and 2 bases at J, with 15 bases between the two ends. This CDR3 is 17 amino acids long. In nucleotides, the CDR3 is TGTGCCAGCTCACCATCGCGTCCGGGAGCTACTAATGAAAAACTGTTTTTT. Translated, it gives CASSPSRPGATNEKLFF.

The CDR3 sequence: CASSPERVSTNEKLFF. The CDR3 DNA follows: TGTGCCAGCAGTCCTGAAAGAGTGTCGACTAATGAAAAACTGTTTTTT. This chain links TRBV9 with TRBJ1-4; D is undetermined. Germline V gene sequence: CDR1 SGDLS, CDR2 YYNGEE. This CDR3 contains 16 residues. V lost 5 bases to trimming and J lost 2 bases, with 16 bases between them.

The V call is TRBV29-1, the J call TRBJ2-1; perhaps TRBD2 as D (7 bases). V was clipped by 6 bases and J by 7 bases, with 22 bases between them. There are 15 residues in the CDR3. CDR1 SQVTM and CDR2 ANQGSEA come from the germline V gene. The CDR3 is CSVTWWGGQGNEQFF. CDR3 nucleotide sequence: TGCAGCGTCACCTGGTGGGGGGGGCAGGGGAATGAGCAGTTCTTC.

The chain links TRBV4-1 to TRBJ2-2, with unresolved D. The CDR3 sequence is 13 residues long. The V end was cut by 0 bases, the J end by 7 bases, with 6 bases between. The germline V gene has CDR1 MGHRA and CDR2 YSYEKL. For the CDR3, the DNA is TGCGCCAGCAGCCAAGATCACAACGGGGAGCTGTTTTTT. Protein sequence: CASSQDHNGELFF.

The chain employs TRBV5-1 and TRBJ2-3, with 8 bases fitting TRBD1. Germline V gene lookup returns CDR1 SGHRS and CDR2 YFSETQ. J lost 3 bases, V lost 4 bases, and 7 bases had no gene match. CDR3 length: 15 residues. CDR3 DNA: TGCGCCAGCAGCAACAATGGACAGGGTACAGATACGCAGTATTTT. Its translation: CASSNNGQGTDTQYF.

CDR3 residues: CASSQDRGYSGNTIYF. The CDR3 nucleotides are TGCGCCAGCAGCCAAGATCGAGGGTACTCTGGAAACACCATATATTTT. The chain employs TRBV4-1 and TRBJ1-3; D gene unclear. This CDR3 is 16 amino acids long. Trimming removed 0 bases at V and 0 bases at J, with 9 bases between. Looked up from germline, CDR1 is MGHRA and CDR2 is YSYEKL.

The chain combines TRBV9 with TRBJ2-2; TRBD1 is a possible D gene (6 bases). The ends were cut back, 4 bases at V and 1 base at J, with 11 bases in the middle. This CDR3 region has 15 residues. Germline values: CDR1 SGDLS, CDR2 YYNGEE. This chain's CDR3 is CASSSGALNTGELFF. In DNA form, the CDR3 reads TGTGCCAGCAGCTCAGGGGCCCTGAACACCGGGGAGCTGTTTTTT.

The V and J genes are TRBV6-4 and TRBJ1-1, with unresolved D. CDR1 is MRHNA, CDR2 SNTAGT, per germline. Between the trimmed V and J ends, which lost 4 bases and 5 bases, there was a span of 11 bases. The length of the CDR3 is 13 residues. The CDR3 protein is CASSVQTGTEAFF. Written as DNA, the CDR3 is TGTGCCAGCAGTGTACAGACGGGAACTGAAGCTTTCTTT.